The 22 T cell receptor beta chains reported below all come from one sample, sequenced in a study of molecular identifiers for immune sequencing clone quantification. MiXCR, run by TCRdb on the PCR reads, gives a single entry per CDR3 protein. The top ten clones hold 1.5% to 1.8% of a sample with some 65,000 distinct CDR3 sequences, approximately 17% of them seen once. The specimen sequenced was naive CD8+ T cells from blood, with Jurkat cell RNA spiked in. Noted subset: FACS-sorted CD8+CD4-CCR7+CD45RA+ naive T cells. These receptors all stem from a human donor in good health. Some libraries in this study had Jurkat cell RNA spiked in.

In this sample, this clonotype turned up many times. The chain couples TRBV5-4 to TRBJ2-1; the match to TRBD2 covers 9 bases. Germline V gene data show CDR1 as SGHNT and CDR2 as YYREEE (reference sequence). The CDR3 extends over 15 amino acids. V shed 4 bases, J shed 8 bases, and the junction held 10 bases outside the gene matches. The chain's CDR3 is CASSQGLALSDEQFF. CDR3 bases: TGTGCCAGCAGCCAGGGACTAGCACTTTCGGATGAGCAGTTCTTC.

This clonotype has ten or more counts. The chain joins TRBV19 to TRBJ2-1; tentatively, D is TRBD2 (6 bases). CDR1 is LNHDA and CDR2 is SQIVND in the germline V gene (reference sequence). Trimming removed 3 bases at V and 3 bases at J, with 15 bases between. The CDR3 totals 16 residues. In nucleotides, the CDR3 is TGTGCCAGTAGTATCTCCGCCGGGGGAATCTACAATGAGCAGTTCTTC. Its protein product is CASSISAGGIYNEQFF.

This clonotype turned up a few times. The chain joins TRBV29-1 to TRBJ2-7, with D uncertain. Germline loops: CDR1 SQVTM, CDR2 ANQGSEA. Trimming shortened V by 5 bases and J by 4 bases, and 12 bases separated the two germline ends. This CDR3 is built from 12 residues. This CDR3 reads CSVFTSQYEQYF. In DNA, the CDR3 is TGCAGCGTTTTCACTTCTCAGTACGAGCAGTACTTC.

This clonotype was picked up many times. This rearrangement joins TRBV7-2 to TRBJ2-3, with 13 bases lining up with TRBD2. Trimming took 5 bases from V and 8 from J; bases not matched to a gene: 10. This CDR3 comprises 16 residues. Germline V gene sequence: CDR1 SGHTA, CDR2 FQGNSA. CDR3 DNA sequence: TGTGCCAGCAGCCCGGGACTAGCGGGACCCTCCGGTACGCAGTATTTT. Translated, it gives CASSPGLAGPSGTQYF.

Remarks on this clonotype: This clone may be a read error of a much larger clone one base away. This sequence joins TRBV28 and TRBJ2-7; no reliable D call. Deletions cut 5 bases from V and 2 bases from J, with 19 bases between. This CDR3 has 16 amino acids. CDR1 and CDR2 (germline): MDHEN, SYDVKM. This CDR3 reads CASSPLEVIPPYEQYF. CDR3 sequence (DNA): TGTGCCAGCAGTCCCCTCGAGGTGATTCCTCCCTACGAGCAGTACTTC. The full variable domain, completed using reference TRBV28 and TRBJ2-7, is DVKVTQSSRYLVKRTGEKVFLECVQDMDHENMFWYRQDPGLGLRLIYFSYDVKMKEKGDIPEGYSVSREKKERFSLILESASTNQTSMYLCASSPLEVIPPYEQYFGPGTRLTVT.

This clonotype has more than one count but fewer than ten. V is TRBV24-1 and J is TRBJ2-1; D possibly matches TRBD1 or TRBD2 (7 bases each). With 4 bases removed from V and 7 bases from J, the gap between germline ends came to 16 bases. Germline loops: CDR1 KGHDR, CDR2 SFDVKD. The CDR3 runs to 15 residues. CDR3 loop: CATSEMAGGENEQFF. The DNA of the CDR3 is TGTGCCACCAGTGAGATGGCAGGGGGGGAGAATGAGCAGTTCTTC.

In the case of this clonotype: Given a much more abundant clone one base away, this may be a read error. V usage is TRBV24-1 and J usage is TRBJ2-1, with 8 bases identical to TRBD1. Losses at the gene ends were 4 bases for V and 8 bases for J; bases not matched to a gene: 9. The CDR3 sequence is 15 residues long. Germline V lookup: CDR1 KGHDR, CDR2 SFDVKD. CDR3 in DNA: TGTGCCACCAGTGAAGTGACAGGGGAACACGATGAGCAGTTCTTC. Residues: CATSEVTGEHDEQFF.

This clonotype was observed many times. The chain employs TRBV20-1 and TRBJ2-1, with D maybe TRBD1 (5 bases). Per the germline V gene, CDR1 is DFQATT and CDR2 is SNEGSKA (reference sequence). Between the trimmed V and J ends, which lost 0 bases and 4 bases, there was a span of 10 bases. The CDR3 loop spans 14 amino acids. The CDR3 loop is CSARDGDRYNEQFF. CDR3 nucleotides: TGCAGTGCTAGAGATGGTGACAGATACAATGAGCAGTTCTTC.

On this clonotype: A single base separates this from a much larger clone, so it may be a read error. The V gene is TRBV27, the J gene TRBJ1-5; no firm D call. From germline, CDR1 is MNHEY and CDR2 SMNVEV (reference sequence). This CDR3 region has 13 residues. Written as DNA, the CDR3 is TGTACCAGCAGTTTAGGCCGCAATCAGCCCCAGCATTTT. It encodes CTSSLGRNQPQHF.

This clonotype has ten or more counts. The rearrangement links TRBV19 to TRBJ2-1; D tentatively reads TRBD1 or TRBD2 (5 bases each). V was cut by 1 base and J by 9 bases, with 16 bases left in between. The length of the CDR3 is 15 residues. From germline, CDR1 is LNHDA and CDR2 SQIVND (reference sequence). The CDR3 DNA reads TGTGCCAGTAGTATAGCCGGGACGCAAGTCATTGAGCAGTTCTTC. Translated: CASSIAGTQVIEQFF.

This clonotype was observed a handful of times. The CDR3 DNA follows: TGTGCCAGCACGCTGGGCTTATTCTCTGGAAACACCATATATTTT. It yields the protein CASTLGLFSGNTIYF. This chain uses TRBV2 with TRBJ1-3; no reliable D call. CDR3 length: 15 residues. V gave up 7 bases and J gave up 0 bases, with 13 bases separating them. The germline V gene encodes CDR1 SNHLY and CDR2 FYNNEI.

There are many counts of this clonotype. The genes are TRBV28 and TRBJ1-1; D is undetermined. This CDR3 is 14 amino acids long. Germline V gene sequence: CDR1 MDHEN, CDR2 SYDVKM. V was clipped by 3 bases and J by 5 bases, with 13 bases between them. The CDR3 nucleotides are TGTGCCAGCAGTTTCGGCGGGAGAGCGACTGAAGCTTTCTTT. Amino acids: CASSFGGRATEAFF.

As for this clonotype: This clone may be a read error of a much larger clone one base away. Lacking the conserved final phenylalanine or tryptophan, this CDR3 likely reflects a read error. V is TRBV19 and J is TRBJ2-7; D uncertain. CDR1 is LNHDA, CDR2 SQIVND, per germline (reference sequence). V lost 5 bases and J 3 bases, leaving 14 bases between the germline ends. The CDR3 covers 14 residues. The CDR3 region is CASSAGSMHYEQYL. CDR3 DNA: TGTGCCAGTAGTGCTGGGTCGATGCACTACGAGCAGTACCTC.

Comments on this clonotype: A much bigger clone sits one base away, suggesting this may be a read error. This rearrangement joins TRBV9 to TRBJ1-5; the D gene is possibly TRBD1 (5 bases). This CDR3 has 14 residues. Germline-derived CDR1 and CDR2 are SGDLS and YYNGEE. Trimming stripped 0 bases from V and 6 bases from J, with 10 bases between. CDR3 residues: CASSVGTGSQPQHF. The CDR3 DNA reads as TGTGCCAGCAGCGTAGGAACAGGCAGTCAGCCCCAGCATTTT.

The sample holds a few counts of this clonotype. The chain employs TRBV4-1 and TRBJ2-1; tentatively, D is TRBD2 (6 bases). This CDR3 has 13 amino acids. Germline assignment: CDR1 MGHRA and CDR2 YSYEKL. Trimming left V 6 bases short and J 1 base short, with 7 bases between. DNA of the CDR3: TGCGCCAGCAGTCGGGGGTCCTACAATGAGCAGTTCTTC. It translates to CASSRGSYNEQFF.

This clonotype has at least ten counts. The chain is built from TRBV10-3 and TRBJ2-1; D gene ambiguous. The CDR3 loop spans 13 amino acids. Trimming pared 8 bases from V and 1 base from J, leaving 9 bases between. Germline V gene sequence: CDR1 ENHRY, CDR2 SYGVKD. The CDR3, as DNA: TGTGCCATCGGTCAGAATTCCTACAATGAGCAGTTCTTC. Protein product: CAIGQNSYNEQFF.

About this clonotype: A much larger clonotype is one base distant, so this may be a read error. The chain carries TRBV25-1 and TRBJ1-2; D is unresolved. CDR3 length: 14 amino acids. The germline V gene has CDR1 MGHDK and CDR2 SYGVNS. CDR3 sequence reads: CASSEPHPFYGCTF. DNA for the CDR3: TGTGCCAGCAGTGAACCCCATCCCTTCTATGGCTGCACCTTC.

This clonotype has at least ten counts. The chain employs TRBV4-3 and TRBJ2-7; D ambiguous. The CDR3 contains 14 residues. Trimming left V 3 bases short and J 7 bases short, with 16 bases between. In germline, CDR1 is LGHNA, CDR2 YSLEER. The CDR3 sequence is CASSQELRMGEQYF. The DNA of the CDR3 is TGCGCCAGCAGCCAGGAACTTCGGATGGGGGAGCAGTACTTC.

Ten or more counts support this clonotype. The rearrangement uses TRBV7-8 and TRBJ2-1, with 7 bases aligning to TRBD1. From germline, CDR1 is SGHVS and CDR2 FQNEAQ. V shed 4 bases, J shed 12 bases, and the junction held 18 bases outside the gene matches. This CDR3 is 16 amino acids long. The CDR3 DNA reads as TGTGCCAGCAGCTCACAGACAGGGTTTGACAATGAAGGGCAGTTCTTC. Protein: CASSSQTGFDNEGQFF.

A few counts support this clonotype. The V and J genes are TRBV6-5 and TRBJ2-2; 9 bases are a match to TRBD2. The germline gives CDR1 MNHEY, CDR2 SVGAGI. The CDR3 totals 16 residues. V lost 5 bases to trimming and J lost 2 bases; unmatched junction nucleotides: 6. CDR3 protein: CASSQETSGNTGELFF. As DNA, the CDR3 is TGTGCCAGCAGTCAGGAGACTAGCGGCAACACCGGGGAGCTGTTTTTT.

This clonotype came up many times. The CDR3 is CASSQDTATAPREAFF. CDR3 coding DNA: TGCGCCAGCAGCCAAGATACCGCTACGGCCCCTCGAGAAGCTTTCTTT. The rearrangement joins TRBV4-1 to TRBJ1-1, with D unresolved. The CDR3 has 16 amino acids. Trimming left V 0 bases short and J 8 bases short, with 19 bases between. Germline V gives CDR1 MGHRA, CDR2 YSYEKL.

The table lists this clonotype with many counts. V and J are TRBV7-9 and TRBJ1-6; D not resolved. The germline gives CDR1 SEHNR, CDR2 FQNEAQ (reference sequence). The CDR3 has 18 amino acids. Trimming left V 1 base short and J 0 bases short, with 13 bases between. CDR3: CASSLDPARSSYNSPLHF. The CDR3 DNA follows: TGTGCCAGCAGCTTAGATCCCGCCAGGAGCTCCTATAATTCACCCCTCCACTTT.